The source of this T cell receptor beta chain is a study of beta chain features in type 1 diabetes. The CDR3 spans 12 residues. CDR1 and CDR2 from the germline V gene are SGDLS and YYNGEE. The V end was cut by 0 bases, the J end by 5 bases, with 4 bases between. Notes on the study in general: The naive, central memory and Treg TCRB repertoires showed an apparent similarity that was greater among patients than among healthy donors.

Expressed TCRB transcripts were sequenced because the isolated RNA had all been reverse transcribed beforehand. Data came from immunoSEQ multiplex PCR; TCRdb stores just in-frame clones and leaves some out. The sample holds some 250,000 clones; 25% to 30% are singletons and the top ten take 3.5% to 4%. In regard to this clone: Its antigen is not identified. Additional DNA sequences in this sample encode the identical CDR3.

What was sequenced was central memory CD4+ T cells from blood. The chain couples TRBV9 to TRBJ2-3; D unclear. The clonotype was recovered from a young man in good health. The CDR3 DNA follows: TGTGCCAGCAGCGTAGTGGGAGATACGCAGTATTTT. It specifies CASSVVGDTQYF.